One sample yielded the 27 T cell receptor beta chains listed below, sequenced in a study of control samples from healthy donors and cancer patients. Some clones are missing from TCRdb's copy, which holds only in-frame ones; the method was immunoSEQ multiplex PCR. The repertoire holds about 100,000 clones, with roughly 87% as singletons. Sequencing used blood. The origin of the receptors is a woman between 45 and 60 years old in good health.

The CDR3 sequence: CASSYDTSTSGSRYCQYF. For the CDR3, the DNA is TGTGCCAGCAGTTACGACACCTCAACTAGCGGGTCCCGCTATTGTCAGTACTTC. This rearrangement joins TRBV6-2 or TRBV6-3 to TRBJ2-4; 9 bases match TRBD2. Germline loops: CDR1 MNHEY, CDR2 SVGEGT. V shed 2 bases, J shed 12 bases, and the junction held 20 bases outside the gene matches. This CDR3 is 18 amino acids long.

J is TRBJ2-7 and V is TRBV5-4; 8 nucleotides line up with TRBD1. The CDR3 extends over 14 amino acids. Per the germline V gene, CDR1 is SGHNT and CDR2 is YYREEE (reference sequence). Trimming took 3 bases from V and 3 from J; bases not matched to a gene: 5. CDR3 coding DNA: TGTGCCAGCAGCTCAGGACAGGGCTTCTACGAGCAGTACTTC. This encodes CASSSGQGFYEQYF.

The gene calls are TRBV7-2 and TRBJ2-1; 11 nucleotides align to TRBD2. Germline CDR1 reads SGHTA; CDR2 reads FQGNSA. The CDR3 covers 19 residues. The ends lost 5 bases at V and 5 bases at J; junction bases unmatched: 17. The CDR3 is CASSRRGGFGTSGHNEQFF. The DNA of the CDR3 is TGTGCCAGCAGCCGCCGGGGGGGTTTCGGGACTAGCGGCCACAATGAGCAGTTCTTC. Complete variable domain (other parts from reference TRBV7-2 and TRBJ2-1): GAGVSQSPSNKVTEKGKDVELRCDPISGHTALYWYRQSLGQGLEFLIYFQGNSAPDKSGLPSDRFSAERTGGSVSTLTIQRTQQEDSAVYLCASSRRGGFGTSGHNEQFFGPGTRLTVL.

This chain uses TRBV18 with TRBJ2-5, with 7 bases identical to TRBD1. J lost 3 bases, V lost 5 bases, and 3 bases had no gene match. Germline V gene sequence: CDR1 KGHSH, CDR2 LQKENI. The CDR3 extends over 13 amino acids. The CDR3: CASSEGQEETQYF. The CDR3 DNA is TGTGCCAGCTCAGAAGGACAGGAAGAGACCCAGTACTTC. The entire variable domain, with the rest obtained from reference TRBV18 and TRBJ2-5, is as follows: NAGVMQNPRHLVRRRGQEARLRCSPMKGHSHVYWYRQLPEEGLKFMVYLQKENIIDESGMPKERFSAEFPKEGPSILRIQQVVRGDSAAYFCASSEGQEETQYFGPGTRLLVL.

The rearrangement uses TRBV4-3 and TRBJ2-3, with 7 bases identical to TRBD1. Germline V gene data show CDR1 as LGHNA and CDR2 as YSLEER. V dropped 1 base and J dropped 2; count of bases not matched to a gene: 9. This CDR3 spans 17 amino acids. CDR3 DNA: TGCGCCAGCAGCCAAGGGCCGGGACAGAGGTTCACAGATACGCAGTATTTT. Residues: CASSQGPGQRFTDTQYF.

The chain has TRBV2 and TRBJ2-3; the match to TRBD2 covers 8 bases. Germline trimming cut 9 bases from V and 9 bases from J; bases unmatched to any gene: 14. Germline loops: CDR1 SNHLY, CDR2 FYNNEI. CDR3 length: 14 amino acids. The CDR3 bases are TGTGCCAGAGGCACTAGCGGCAACGGTGGGACGCAGTATTTT. This codes for CARGTSGNGGTQYF.

This chain connects TRBV10-3 to TRBJ2-5; the match to TRBD2 covers 13 bases. CDR3 length: 15 amino acids. With V trimmed by 2 bases and J by 5 bases, 2 bases remained unmatched. From germline, CDR1 is ENHRY and CDR2 SYGVKD. CDR3 amino acids: CAISEGLAGVETQYF. The CDR3 DNA is TGTGCCATCAGTGAGGGACTAGCGGGGGTGGAGACCCAGTACTTC.

The V and J genes are TRBV15 and TRBJ1-1; D unresolved. The CDR3 extends over 15 amino acids. V lost 1 base to trimming and J lost 1 base, with 10 bases between them. Germline V CDR1 and CDR2: LNHNV, YYDKDF (reference sequence). In nucleotides, the CDR3 is TGTGCCACCAGCAGAGCGAGGGTGACGAACACTGAAGCTTTCTTT. This sequence encodes CATSRARVTNTEAFF.

This clone was found once. The CDR3 sequence: CSASAGGNRYGYTF. CDR3 DNA sequence: TGCAGTGCTAGTGCGGGGGGAAATCGCTATGGCTACACCTTC. The V and J genes are TRBV20-1 and TRBJ1-2; possible D gene TRBD1, 5 bases. CDR3 length: 14 residues. Deletions cut 3 bases from V and 4 bases from J, with 15 bases between. The germline gives CDR1 DFQATT, CDR2 SNEGSKA (reference sequence).

The V call is TRBV18, the J call TRBJ1-5; 7 nucleotides align to TRBD1. Trimming removed 10 bases from V and 3 bases from J; junction bases left unmatched: 6. Looked up from germline, CDR1 is KGHSH and CDR2 is LQKENI. The CDR3 consists of 13 residues. The CDR3 coding sequence is TGTGCCACCACAGGACAGGACAATCAGCCCCAGCATTTT. Protein product: CATTGQDNQPQHF.

The rearrangement uses TRBV11-3 and TRBJ2-5; possibly TRBD1 for D (6 bases). Germline lookup yields CDR1 SGHNT and CDR2 YENEEA. With 5 bases removed from V and 4 bases from J, the gap between germline ends came to 14 bases. This CDR3 comprises 14 residues. CDR3 DNA sequence: TGTGCCAGCAGCCCTTCAGGGGCAGGAGAGACCCAGTACTTC. Translation gives CASSPSGAGETQYF.

V gene TRBV5-5 combines with J gene TRBJ1-2; D is unclear. Germline-derived CDR1 and CDR2 are SGHKS and YYEKEE (reference sequence). The CDR3 is 14 amino acids. V gave up 4 bases and J gave up 1 base, with 11 bases separating them. As DNA, the CDR3 is TGTGCCAGCAGCGGTAGGGAACTTAACTATGGCTACACCTTC. Translation: CASSGRELNYGYTF.

This chain links TRBV5-6 with TRBJ2-1; the match to TRBD1 covers 8 bases. The V gene's germline CDR1 is SGHDT and CDR2 YYEEEE. CDR3 length: 16 residues. The J segment lost 0 bases and the V segment lost 4 bases, leaving 6 bases of the junction unmatched. DNA for the CDR3: TGTGCCAGCAGCACAGGACAGGGCCACTCCTACAATGAGCAGTTCTTC. Its protein product is CASSTGQGHSYNEQFF.

This clone came up a few times. The CDR3 sequence is CASSSLLAGDFNEQFF. As DNA, the CDR3 is TGTGCCAGTAGTTCCTTACTAGCGGGTGACTTCAATGAGCAGTTCTTC. The chain uses TRBV19 and TRBJ2-1; 9 bases agree with TRBD2. Germline CDR1 is LNHDA and CDR2 is SQIVND (reference sequence). The CDR3 consists of 16 residues. V gave up 5 bases and J gave up 6 bases; unmatched junction bases: 11.

This clone occurred once. The chain is built from TRBV11-2 and TRBJ2-7, with TRBD1 matching over 7 bases. The V gene's germline CDR1 is SGHAT and CDR2 FQNNGV. J lost 12 bases, V lost 4 bases, and 18 bases had no gene match. CDR3 size: 15 residues. The CDR3: CASSSLRDRTFNRYF. CDR3 nucleotide sequence: TGTGCCAGCAGCTCCCTGAGGGACAGAACTTTCAACCGGTACTTC.

This rearrangement joins TRBV11-2 to TRBJ2-5; D unclear. V was pared by 8 bases and J by 5 bases, with 12 bases between. The CDR3 is made up of 12 amino acids. Germline V CDR1 and CDR2: SGHAT, FQNNGV. DNA for the CDR3: TGTGCCAGCGGATTTAACAAGGAGACCCAGTACTTC. Protein product: CASGFNKETQYF.

This chain uses TRBV28 with TRBJ1-2; D remains ambiguous. Germline V gives CDR1 MDHEN, CDR2 SYDVKM. Trimming took 7 bases from V and 8 from J, leaving 17 bases between them. The CDR3 covers 13 residues. DNA for the CDR3: TGTGCCAGCACCGTAGACCCAATCTGGGGCTACACCTTC. Its protein product is CASTVDPIWGYTF.

The rearrangement joins TRBV4-1 to TRBJ2-7; TRBD1 might be the D (5 bases). This CDR3 region has 13 residues. Germline V gene lookup returns CDR1 MGHRA and CDR2 YSYEKL. The V gene lost 5 bases and the J gene lost 1 base, with 9 bases spanning the gap. CDR3 amino acids: CASSFDRSYEQYF. The CDR3 bases are TGCGCCAGCAGCTTCGACAGATCCTACGAGCAGTACTTC.

This chain links TRBV5-1 with TRBJ2-2; no clear D gene. V shed 0 bases and J shed 2 bases, with 2 bases lying between them. CDR1 SGHRS and CDR2 YFSETQ come from the germline V gene. This CDR3 spans 13 amino acids. The CDR3 bases are TGCGCCAGCAGCTTGGTTAACACCGGGGAGCTGTTTTTT. This sequence encodes CASSLVNTGELFF.

The chain combines TRBV11-2 with TRBJ1-2; the D is unclear. CDR1 is SGHAT and CDR2 is FQNNGV in the germline V gene. There are 14 residues in the CDR3. V dropped 1 base and J dropped 1 base, with 7 bases sitting between them. In DNA, the CDR3 is TGTGCCAGCAGCTTAGTCGGCAATAACTATGGCTACACCTTC. Protein product: CASSLVGNNYGYTF.

The J gene is TRBJ2-1, the V gene TRBV7-2; 11 nucleotides align to TRBD2. The germline V gene has CDR1 SGHTA and CDR2 FQGNSA. There are 19 residues in the CDR3. With 1 base clipped from V and 1 base from J, the junction kept 9 bases outside the gene matches. The CDR3 here is CASSLEPLAGELSYNEQFF. The CDR3 region has the DNA TGTGCCAGCAGCTTAGAACCACTAGCGGGAGAGTTATCCTACAATGAGCAGTTCTTC.

The CDR3 sequence is CASSPTGGMFPGNTIYF. The CDR3 DNA is TGTGCCAGCAGCCCGACGGGGGGTATGTTCCCTGGAAACACCATATATTTT. The V call is TRBV7-3, the J call TRBJ1-3, with D tentatively TRBD1 (5 bases). Germline assignment: CDR1 SGHTA and CDR2 FQGTGA. This CDR3 has 17 amino acids. V was clipped by 5 bases and J by 2 bases, with 19 bases between them.

The V gene is TRBV5-6, the J gene TRBJ1-1; D not certain. CDR1 SGHDT and CDR2 YYEEEE come from the germline V gene. The CDR3 is 13 amino acids. Trimming took 2 bases from V and 1 from J, leaving 6 bases between them. The CDR3 DNA sequence: TGTGCCAGCAGCTTTCCGAGGAACACTGAAGCTTTCTTT. Protein: CASSFPRNTEAFF.

The chain joins TRBV5-4 to TRBJ2-2; TRBD2 aligns across 12 bases. CDR1 and CDR2 from the germline V gene are SGHNT and YYREEE (reference sequence). The CDR3 loop spans 17 amino acids. V trimming: 0 bases; J trimming: 7 bases; junction bases outside the gene matches: 7. In DNA, the CDR3 is TGTGCCAGCAGCTTGGAGCGGCTAGCGGGGGGGGTCGGGGAGCTGTTTTTT. It specifies CASSLERLAGGVGELFF.

This clone was observed a single time. This chain connects TRBV11-2 to TRBJ2-7, with 7 bases aligning to TRBD2. This CDR3 region has 15 residues. CDR1 and CDR2 from the germline V gene are SGHAT and FQNNGV. V shed 3 bases, J shed 4 bases, and the junction held 9 bases outside the gene matches. The CDR3 spells CASSFGASGDYEQYF. The CDR3 DNA sequence: TGTGCCAGCAGCTTCGGGGCTAGCGGAGATTACGAGCAGTACTTC.

The chain employs TRBV7-2 and TRBJ2-5; D possibly corresponds to TRBD2 (9 bases). V lost 5 bases, J lost 6 bases, and 28 bases lay in between. This CDR3 has 18 amino acids. CDR1 SGHTA and CDR2 FQGNSA come from the germline V gene. CDR3 residues: CASSLGQGGGRVEKTQYF. In DNA, the CDR3 is TGTGCCAGCAGCCTCGGACAGGGTGGCGGGAGGGTTGAGAAGACCCAGTACTTC.

This clone was detected once. V is TRBV6-5 and J is TRBJ1-5; D gene uncertain. This CDR3 contains 13 residues. Looked up from germline, CDR1 is MNHEY and CDR2 is SVGAGI. V lost 6 bases to trimming and J lost 5 bases, with 11 bases between them. For the CDR3, the DNA is TGTGCCAGCAGGAAGCAGAGTTATCAGCCCCAGCATTTT. Protein sequence: CASRKQSYQPQHF.